These T cell receptor beta chains were read from a single sample in a study of cytomegalovirus exposure and HLA in healthy donors. Some clones are missing from TCRdb's copy, which holds only in-frame ones; the method was immunoSEQ multiplex PCR. The sample includes around 110,000 clones, about 10% of them seen just once. The sequenced sample consisted of PBMCs. The receptors shown here come from a man under 40 in good health and CMV-seronegative. Each CDR3 is given with its conserved first and last residue. Fields, in order: CDR3 protein, CDR3 DNA, clone size, J gene, D gene, V gene. D genes are given only for firm matches. Only part of the rows carry a size: once, few, many, or a class if the clone is expanded.

cdr3_aa: CASRGLAGGPGGYEQYF
cdr3_nt: TGTGCCAGCAGGGGACTAGCGGGAGGGCCGGGGGGCTACGAGCAGTACTTC
clone_size: -
j_call: TRBJ2-7
d_call: TRBD2
v_call: TRBV2

cdr3_aa: CASSPGQVWEQYF
cdr3_nt: TGCGCCAGCAGCCCGGGACAGGTCTGGGAGCAGTACTTC
clone_size: -
j_call: TRBJ2-7
d_call: TRBD1
v_call: TRBV5-1

cdr3_aa: CASSDRENAKNIQYF
cdr3_nt: TGTGCCAGCTCGGACAGGGAAAATGCCAAAAACATTCAGTACTTC
clone_size: -
j_call: TRBJ2-4
d_call: TRBD1
v_call: TRBV7-9

cdr3_aa: CASSYTFQGVGQFF
cdr3_nt: TGTGCCAGCAGTTACACTTTCCAGGGCGTTGGGCAGTTCTTC
clone_size: -
j_call: TRBJ2-1
d_call: -
v_call: TRBV6-5

cdr3_aa: CASSQDKTGSETQYF
cdr3_nt: TGCGCCAGCAGCCAAGACAAGACAGGGTCGGAGACCCAGTACTTC
clone_size: few
j_call: TRBJ2-5
d_call: TRBD1
v_call: TRBV4-1

cdr3_aa: CASTEGNTGELFF
cdr3_nt: TGTGCCAGCACCGAGGGGAACACCGGGGAGCTGTTTTTT
clone_size: -
j_call: TRBJ2-2
d_call: -
v_call: TRBV2

cdr3_aa: CASSSLRFSNQPQHF
cdr3_nt: TGTGCCAGCAGCTCCCTCCGGTTTAGCAATCAGCCCCAGCATTTT
clone_size: few
j_call: TRBJ1-5
d_call: -
v_call: TRBV5-6

cdr3_aa: CAISKDRVDYGYTF
cdr3_nt: TGTGCCATCAGTAAAGACAGAGTGGACTATGGCTACACCTTC
clone_size: few
j_call: TRBJ1-2
d_call: -
v_call: TRBV10-3

cdr3_aa: CASSISGRAYRELFF
cdr3_nt: TGTGCCAGCAGCATCAGCGGGAGGGCCTACCGGGAGCTGTTTTTT
clone_size: -
j_call: TRBJ2-2
d_call: TRBD2
v_call: TRBV5-4

cdr3_aa: CASSFLQGLDEQYF
cdr3_nt: TGTGCCAGCAGTTTTCTTCAGGGACTCGACGAGCAGTACTTC
clone_size: few
j_call: TRBJ2-7
d_call: -
v_call: TRBV27

cdr3_aa: CASRTSAGVETQYF
cdr3_nt: TGTGCCAGCAGGACCTCTGCAGGTGTAGAGACCCAGTACTTC
clone_size: -
j_call: TRBJ2-5
d_call: -
v_call: TRBV6-5

cdr3_aa: CASSIGAATDTQYF
cdr3_nt: TGTGCCAGTAGTATCGGAGCGGCCACAGATACGCAGTATTTT
clone_size: few
j_call: TRBJ2-3
d_call: -
v_call: TRBV19

cdr3_aa: CASRRLAGAFSTDTQYF
cdr3_nt: TGTGCCAGCAGGCGACTAGCGGGAGCCTTTAGCACAGATACGCAGTATTTT
clone_size: -
j_call: TRBJ2-3
d_call: TRBD2
v_call: TRBV2

cdr3_aa: CASSSRDGPYEQYF
cdr3_nt: TGTGCCAGCAGCTCGCGGGACGGTCCCTACGAGCAGTACTTC
clone_size: -
j_call: TRBJ2-7
d_call: -
v_call: TRBV5-4

cdr3_aa: CASRKTEQTTDTQYF
cdr3_nt: TGTGCCAGCAGAAAAACAGAACAGACCACAGATACGCAGTATTTT
clone_size: -
j_call: TRBJ2-3
d_call: -
v_call: TRBV7-2

cdr3_aa: CASSPEGSGRAGEQYF
cdr3_nt: TGCGCCAGCAGCCCGGAGGGTAGCGGGAGGGCCGGGGAGCAGTACTTC
clone_size: -
j_call: TRBJ2-7
d_call: TRBD2
v_call: TRBV5-1

cdr3_aa: CASSIPGGAGTEAFF
cdr3_nt: TGTGCCAGTAGTATCCCAGGGGGTGCCGGCACTGAAGCTTTCTTT
clone_size: -
j_call: TRBJ1-1
d_call: TRBD1
v_call: TRBV19

cdr3_aa: CAWERSPTEAFF
cdr3_nt: TGTGCCTGGGAACGGTCCCCGACTGAAGCTTTCTTT
clone_size: -
j_call: TRBJ1-1
d_call: -
v_call: TRBV30

cdr3_aa: CASSGAGAPGTDTQYF
cdr3_nt: TGTGCCAGCAGTGGGGCGGGAGCTCCGGGCACAGATACGCAGTATTTT
clone_size: -
j_call: TRBJ2-3
d_call: TRBD2
v_call: TRBV25-1

cdr3_aa: CASSIGRNTEAFF
cdr3_nt: TGCGCCAGCAGCATCGGGAGGAACACTGAAGCTTTCTTT
clone_size: -
j_call: TRBJ1-1
d_call: -
v_call: TRBV5-1

cdr3_aa: CASSQGRGSRDEQYF
cdr3_nt: TGTGCTAGCAGCCAGGGTAGGGGGTCGCGGGACGAGCAGTACTTC
clone_size: -
j_call: TRBJ2-7
d_call: -
v_call: TRBV7-7

cdr3_aa: CASSLLRPRDLYEQYF
cdr3_nt: TGTGCCAGCAGCTTACTGAGGCCCCGGGACTTATACGAGCAGTACTTC
clone_size: -
j_call: TRBJ2-7
d_call: -
v_call: TRBV7-9

cdr3_aa: CASSVGLAGPTDTQYF
cdr3_nt: TGTGCCAGCAGCGTAGGTCTAGCGGGACCCACAGATACGCAGTATTTT
clone_size: few
j_call: TRBJ2-3
d_call: TRBD2
v_call: TRBV9

cdr3_aa: CASSLDSGGSYEQYF
cdr3_nt: TGTGCCAGCAGCTTAGATAGCGGTGGCTCCTACGAGCAGTACTTC
clone_size: few
j_call: TRBJ2-7
d_call: -
v_call: TRBV11-2

cdr3_aa: CASSLESGTKAFF
cdr3_nt: TGTGCCAGCAGCTTAGAAAGCGGCACTAAAGCTTTCTTT
clone_size: few
j_call: TRBJ1-1
d_call: -
v_call: TRBV5-6